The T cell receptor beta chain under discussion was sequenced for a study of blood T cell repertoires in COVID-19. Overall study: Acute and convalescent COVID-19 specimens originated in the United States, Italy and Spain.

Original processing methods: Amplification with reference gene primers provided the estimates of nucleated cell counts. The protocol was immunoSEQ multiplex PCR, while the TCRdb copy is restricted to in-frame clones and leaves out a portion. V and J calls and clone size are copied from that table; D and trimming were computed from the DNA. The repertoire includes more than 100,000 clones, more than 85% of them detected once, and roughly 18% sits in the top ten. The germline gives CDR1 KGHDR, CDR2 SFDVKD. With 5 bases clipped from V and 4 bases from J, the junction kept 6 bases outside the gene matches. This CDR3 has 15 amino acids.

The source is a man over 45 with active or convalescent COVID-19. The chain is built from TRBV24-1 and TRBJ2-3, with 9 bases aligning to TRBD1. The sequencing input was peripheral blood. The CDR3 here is CATSVETGGADTQYF. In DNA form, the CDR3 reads TGTGCCACCAGTGTTGAGACAGGGGGTGCAGATACGCAGTATTTT.